Below, one T cell receptor (beta chain) is given with its context. Antigen specificity is unknown. An end of the junction differs from the germline gene, which may be a read error. This specimen comes from a study of tumor and adjacent non-tumor tissue in lung cancer. Background on the study: About 4.17 million productive TCRbeta reads were obtained per sample on average. Study results and caveats: Tumor tissue had significantly higher TCR diversity than normal lung. Patients with more diverse tumor TCRs had worse survival.

The library came from three nested PCR rounds adapted from ARM-PCR protocols. Each CDR3 protein is one row after TCRdb ran MiXCR on the multiplex PCR reads. Of approximately 62,000 distinct CDR3 sequences in the sample, around two thirds were seen once. The germline V gene has CDR1 SGHAT and CDR2 FQNNGV. This CDR3 region has 15 residues. No cell sorting was done before RNA was extracted from the tissue. Distant lung tissue was collected more than 3 cm away from the tumor edge. The gene calls are TRBV11-2 and TRBJ2-7; the D is unclear. The clonotype comes from a man between 65 and 85 years old with non-small cell lung cancer. The source material was distant non-tumor lung tissue. The CDR3 sequence is CASSLASGSWGEQYF. The CDR3 coding sequence is TGTGCCAGCAGTTTAGCCTCTGGATCTTGGGGCGAGCAGTACTTC.